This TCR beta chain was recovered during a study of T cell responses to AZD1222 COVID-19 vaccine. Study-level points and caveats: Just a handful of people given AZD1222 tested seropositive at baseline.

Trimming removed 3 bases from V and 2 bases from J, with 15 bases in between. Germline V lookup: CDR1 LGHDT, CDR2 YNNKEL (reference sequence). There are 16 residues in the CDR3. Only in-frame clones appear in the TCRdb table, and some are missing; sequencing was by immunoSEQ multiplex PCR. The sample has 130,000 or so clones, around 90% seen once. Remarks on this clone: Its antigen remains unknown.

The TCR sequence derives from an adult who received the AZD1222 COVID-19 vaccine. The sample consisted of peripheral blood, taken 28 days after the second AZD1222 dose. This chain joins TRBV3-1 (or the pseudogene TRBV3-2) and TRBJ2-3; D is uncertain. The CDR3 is CASSQASVGFTDTQYF. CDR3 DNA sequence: TGTGCCAGCAGCCAGGCCTCGGTAGGTTTCACAGATACGCAGTATTTT.